This T cell receptor beta chain was retrieved from a study of blood T cell repertoires in COVID-19. Generated by immunoSEQ multiplex PCR, the TCRdb table keeps only in-frame clones and is missing some. The data hold around 60,000 clones, with about 77% observed a single time. V trimming: 2 bases; J trimming: 9 bases; junction bases outside the gene matches: 3. Per the germline V gene, CDR1 is ENHRY and CDR2 is SYGVKD. CDR3 length: 14 amino acids. The sequence derives from a human donor in a cohort sampled during active COVID-19. The V gene is TRBV10-3, the J gene TRBJ1-6, with 8 positions matching TRBD1. Sample: peripheral blood. The CDR3 coding sequence is TGTGCCATCAGTGAGGGGGACAGGTCTTCACCCCTCCACTTT. This gives the protein CAISEGDRSSPLHF.